The clone carrying this T cell receptor (beta chain) was detected ten times or more. The data originate from a study of T cells after yellow fever vaccination. The authors made TCR cDNA by 5'RACE template switching, adding a universal primer site and UMIs. In TCRdb, the 5' RACE reads were re-called with MiXCR into one record per CDR3 protein. This table has some 120,000 distinct CDR3 sequences, roughly 15% appearing once. Germline values: CDR1 SEHNR, CDR2 FQNEAQ (reference sequence). Trimming pared 5 bases from V and 4 bases from J, leaving 12 bases between. This CDR3 region has 13 residues. The sequence came from a man aged 18 to 30 who received the YFV17D yellow fever vaccine. The starting material was CD8+ T cells sorted from PBMCs, obtained 5 days after the yellow fever booster vaccination. The rearrangement uses TRBV7-9 and TRBJ2-7; possibly TRBD2 for D (5 bases). The DNA for the CDR3 is TGTGCCAGCAGCCCCCCGGGATCGTACGAGCAGTACTTC. Amino acids: CASSPPGSYEQYF.